These T cell receptor beta chains were read from a single sample in a study of shared clonotypes between healthy human individuals. TCRdb's table, derived via immunoSEQ multiplex PCR, lists solely in-frame clones and lacks some. The sample contains millions of clones, just over 90% of which appear only once. Sequencing input: naive CD4+ T cells from PBMCs. The receptor set was obtained from a man aged 18 to 29 in good health. Some clones in this sample may be carry-over from other donors' samples. The CDR3 runs from the conserved cysteine through the conserved F or W. Each record gives: CDR3 protein, V gene, J gene.

CDR3 protein: CASSPRGGTNTGELFF
V gene: TRBV5-1
J gene: TRBJ2-2

CDR3 protein: CASSPRVGGELFF
V gene: TRBV9
J gene: TRBJ2-2

CDR3 protein: CASSLGLAGETQYF
V gene: TRBV5-1
J gene: TRBJ2-5

CDR3 protein: CASSWVGSTDTQYF
V gene: TRBV6-5
J gene: TRBJ2-3

CDR3 protein: CASSSGGLSYNEQFF
V gene: TRBV9
J gene: TRBJ2-1

CDR3 protein: CASSFEYF
V gene: TRBV28
J gene: TRBJ2-7

CDR3 protein: CASSEIDSYYNEQFF
V gene: TRBV25-1
J gene: TRBJ2-1

CDR3 protein: CASRRSSYNEQFF
V gene: TRBV6-5
J gene: TRBJ2-1

CDR3 protein: CASSSYPGPTNTEAFF
V gene: TRBV27
J gene: TRBJ1-1

CDR3 protein: CASSEDGGGASAYHYEQYF
V gene: TRBV6-1
J gene: TRBJ2-7

CDR3 protein: CASSEARGVVYGYTF
V gene: TRBV6-1
J gene: TRBJ1-2

CDR3 protein: CASSLMGRANTEAFF
V gene: TRBV6-5
J gene: TRBJ1-1

CDR3 protein: CASSSQQADTQYF
V gene: TRBV7-2
J gene: TRBJ2-3

CDR3 protein: CASSLPLQRSESRTDTQYF
V gene: TRBV7-9
J gene: TRBJ2-3

CDR3 protein: CASTDGSPGYKQYF
V gene: TRBV5-1
J gene: TRBJ2-5

CDR3 protein: CSARNYEQYF
V gene: TRBV20-1
J gene: NA

CDR3 protein: CASSWGGETQYF
V gene: TRBV19
J gene: TRBJ2-5

CDR3 protein: CASSISGRGEQFF
V gene: TRBV6-4
J gene: TRBJ2-1

CDR3 protein: CASSQDTGDLGYTF
V gene: TRBV5-1
J gene: TRBJ1-2

CDR3 protein: CAWSRMQQETQYF
V gene: TRBV30
J gene: TRBJ2-5

CDR3 protein: CASSQGEQGEYGYTF
V gene: TRBV4-1
J gene: TRBJ1-2

CDR3 protein: CASSLGREWDTQYF
V gene: TRBV7-6
J gene: TRBJ2-3

CDR3 protein: CSVDKAGSYEQYF
V gene: TRBV29-1
J gene: TRBJ2-7

CDR3 protein: CASSLYYRENTEAFF
V gene: TRBV28
J gene: TRBJ1-1

CDR3 protein: CASSFSLAEFLYEQYF
V gene: TRBV27
J gene: TRBJ2-7

CDR3 protein: CASSGDRGLGEQYF
V gene: TRBV28
J gene: TRBJ2-7

CDR3 protein: CASSETGGFGAFF
V gene: TRBV25-1
J gene: TRBJ1-1

CDR3 protein: CASSTGQGGSYGYTF
V gene: TRBV28
J gene: TRBJ1-2

CDR3 protein: CAISVIAGAYEQYF
V gene: TRBV10-3
J gene: TRBJ2-7

CDR3 protein: CASSRVYSNQPQHF
V gene: TRBV30
J gene: TRBJ1-5

CDR3 protein: CASSLGGVSEQYF
V gene: TRBV5-1
J gene: TRBJ2-7

CDR3 protein: CAWSARQGASQPQHF
V gene: TRBV30
J gene: TRBJ1-5

CDR3 protein: CAWATGVSNQPQHF
V gene: TRBV30
J gene: TRBJ1-5

CDR3 protein: CASSFRGEKLFF
V gene: TRBV27
J gene: TRBJ1-4

CDR3 protein: CASSLYDNEQFF
V gene: TRBV5-1
J gene: TRBJ2-1

CDR3 protein: CASSPPEGQGPREQYF
V gene: TRBV18
J gene: TRBJ2-7

CDR3 protein: CASSLRTSGYNEQFF
V gene: TRBV14
J gene: TRBJ2-1

CDR3 protein: CASSLSRTSGNRRSADTQYF
V gene: TRBV27
J gene: TRBJ2-3

CDR3 protein: CASSRTGTGPYEQYF
V gene: TRBV6-5
J gene: TRBJ2-7

CDR3 protein: CASSLGGLGNQPQHF
V gene: TRBV5-1
J gene: TRBJ1-5

CDR3 protein: CASSLSQGLGGYTF
V gene: TRBV5-6
J gene: TRBJ1-2

CDR3 protein: CSAREGQPQHF
V gene: TRBV20-1
J gene: TRBJ1-5

CDR3 protein: CASSRIGLAGVNTGELFF
V gene: TRBV4-1
J gene: TRBJ2-2

CDR3 protein: CASSSSPTGGQGEQFF
V gene: TRBV11-2
J gene: TRBJ2-1

CDR3 protein: CASSFNTYEQYF
V gene: TRBV7-9
J gene: TRBJ2-7

CDR3 protein: CASSGDFRLQETQYF
V gene: TRBV6-4
J gene: TRBJ2-5

CDR3 protein: CASTPGTEGDTQYF
V gene: TRBV5-1
J gene: TRBJ2-3

CDR3 protein: CASSLVTRTDTQYF
V gene: TRBV7-2
J gene: TRBJ2-3

CDR3 protein: CASSTRQGGGYTF
V gene: TRBV7-3
J gene: TRBJ1-2

CDR3 protein: CASSPRGDTQYF
V gene: TRBV5-1
J gene: TRBJ2-3

CDR3 protein: CTSSQQGGRDYGYTF
V gene: TRBV1
J gene: TRBJ1-2

CDR3 protein: CASSNTDTQYF
V gene: TRBV2
J gene: TRBJ2-3

CDR3 protein: CASSEMAGSYGYTF
V gene: TRBV6-1
J gene: TRBJ1-2

CDR3 protein: CASSGMAGVLADTQYF
V gene: TRBV7-9
J gene: TRBJ2-3

CDR3 protein: CASSRQGPTYEQYF
V gene: TRBV27
J gene: TRBJ2-7